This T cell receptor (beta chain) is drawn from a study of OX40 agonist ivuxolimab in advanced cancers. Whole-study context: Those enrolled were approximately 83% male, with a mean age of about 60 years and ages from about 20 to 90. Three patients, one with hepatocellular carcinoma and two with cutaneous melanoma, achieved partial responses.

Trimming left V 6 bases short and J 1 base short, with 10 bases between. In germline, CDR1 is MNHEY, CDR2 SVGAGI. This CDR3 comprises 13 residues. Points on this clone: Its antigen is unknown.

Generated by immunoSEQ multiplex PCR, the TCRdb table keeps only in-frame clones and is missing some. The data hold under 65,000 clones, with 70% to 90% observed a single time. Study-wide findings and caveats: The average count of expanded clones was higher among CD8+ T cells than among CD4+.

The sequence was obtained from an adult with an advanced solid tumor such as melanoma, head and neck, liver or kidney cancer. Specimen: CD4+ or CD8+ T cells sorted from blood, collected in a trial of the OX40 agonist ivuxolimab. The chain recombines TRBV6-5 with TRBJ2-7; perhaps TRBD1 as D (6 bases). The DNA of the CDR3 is TGTGCCAGCAGAAGTGACAGGTCCTACGAGCAGTACTTC. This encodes CASRSDRSYEQYF.